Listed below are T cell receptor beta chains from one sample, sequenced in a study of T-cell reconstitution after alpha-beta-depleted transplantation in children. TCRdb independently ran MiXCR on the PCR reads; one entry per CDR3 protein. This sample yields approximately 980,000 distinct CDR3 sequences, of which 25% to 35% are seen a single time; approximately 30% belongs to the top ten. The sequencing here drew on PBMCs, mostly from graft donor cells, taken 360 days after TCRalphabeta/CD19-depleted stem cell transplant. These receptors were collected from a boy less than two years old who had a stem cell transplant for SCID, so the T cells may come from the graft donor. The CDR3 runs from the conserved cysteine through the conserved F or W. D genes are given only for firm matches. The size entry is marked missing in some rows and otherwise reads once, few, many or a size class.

CDR3aa: CASSQQGRRNTEAFF
CDR3nt: TGTGCCAGCAGCCAACAGGGTCGGCGGAACACTGAAGCTTTCTTT
d_gene: -
j_gene: TRBJ1-1
abundance: -
v_gene: TRBV3-1

CDR3aa: CSALVRKGGPYEQYF
CDR3nt: TGCAGTGCTCTAGTTAGGAAAGGGGGTCCCTACGAGCAGTACTTC
d_gene: -
j_gene: TRBJ2-7
abundance: -
v_gene: TRBV20-1

CDR3aa: CAIGQGAVGYTF
CDR3nt: TGTGCCATCGGACAGGGGGCGGTTGGCTACACCTTC
d_gene: TRBD1
j_gene: TRBJ1-2
abundance: -
v_gene: TRBV10-3

CDR3aa: CASSISSGKIQETQYF
CDR3nt: TGTGCCAGCAGCATCTCTAGCGGAAAGATCCAAGAGACCCAGTACTTC
d_gene: -
j_gene: TRBJ2-5
abundance: few
v_gene: TRBV21-1

CDR3aa: CASSLRSENTIYF
CDR3nt: TGTGCCAGCAGCTTACGGTCAGAAAACACCATATATTTT
d_gene: -
j_gene: TRBJ1-3
abundance: -
v_gene: TRBV7-2

CDR3aa: CASSLVVGSGASYEQYF
CDR3nt: TGCGCCAGCAGCTTGGTGGTTGGGTCCGGGGCCTCCTACGAGCAGTACTTC
d_gene: -
j_gene: TRBJ2-7
abundance: -
v_gene: TRBV5-1

CDR3aa: CASSFRASSYEQYF
CDR3nt: TGTGCCAGCAGTTTCCGGGCCTCTTCCTACGAGCAGTACTTC
d_gene: -
j_gene: TRBJ2-7
abundance: -
v_gene: TRBV6-5

CDR3aa: CASSAAAGNTIYF
CDR3nt: TGTGCCAGCAGTGCGGCAGCAGGAAACACCATATATTTT
d_gene: -
j_gene: TRBJ1-3
abundance: few
v_gene: TRBV6-1

CDR3aa: CASSSDSPTLNSYEQYF
CDR3nt: TGTGCCAGCAGCTCGGACAGCCCGACCTTAAATTCCTACGAGCAGTACTTC
d_gene: -
j_gene: TRBJ2-7
abundance: -
v_gene: TRBV11-2

CDR3aa: CSARRSRGGAGETEAFF
CDR3nt: TGCAGTGCTAGAAGGTCCCGTGGAGGGGCGGGGGAAACTGAAGCTTTCTTT
d_gene: -
j_gene: TRBJ1-1
abundance: -
v_gene: TRBV20-1

CDR3aa: CASSPRADRGPTGEQYF
CDR3nt: TGTGCCAGCAGCCCTAGGGCCGACAGGGGACCGACGGGCGAGCAGTACTTC
d_gene: TRBD1
j_gene: TRBJ2-7
abundance: few
v_gene: TRBV11-2

CDR3aa: CASNVKNTEAFF
CDR3nt: TGTGCCAGCAACGTAAAGAACACTGAAGCTTTCTTT
d_gene: -
j_gene: TRBJ1-1
abundance: -
v_gene: TRBV19

CDR3aa: CATSVRTGSTDTQYF
CDR3nt: TGTGCCACCAGTGTCCGGACAGGTAGCACAGATACGCAGTATTTT
d_gene: TRBD1
j_gene: TRBJ2-3
abundance: -
v_gene: TRBV24-1

CDR3aa: CASSRGSKDTQYF
CDR3nt: TGTGCCAGCAGCCGGGGCTCCAAGGATACGCAGTATTTT
d_gene: -
j_gene: TRBJ2-3
abundance: many
v_gene: TRBV12-3/TRBV12-4

CDR3aa: CASSLLGPSQGDRFF
CDR3nt: TGTGCCAGCAGTTTATTGGGCCCCTCACAGGGGGATAGGTTCTTC
d_gene: TRBD1
j_gene: TRBJ2-1
abundance: -
v_gene: TRBV28

CDR3aa: CASSDHNGLDGGKLFF
CDR3nt: TGTGCCAGCAGCGATCATAACGGCCTCGATGGTGGAAAACTGTTTTTT
d_gene: -
j_gene: TRBJ1-4
abundance: many
v_gene: TRBV7-9